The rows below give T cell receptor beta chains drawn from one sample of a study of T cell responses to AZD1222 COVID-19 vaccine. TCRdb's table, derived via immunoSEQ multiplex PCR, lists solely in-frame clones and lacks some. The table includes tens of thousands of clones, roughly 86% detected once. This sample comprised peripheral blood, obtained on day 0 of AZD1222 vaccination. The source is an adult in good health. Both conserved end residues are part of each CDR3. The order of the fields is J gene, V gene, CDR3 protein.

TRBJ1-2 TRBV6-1 CASSERGYYGYTF
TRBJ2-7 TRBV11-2 CASRRGFSSYEQYF
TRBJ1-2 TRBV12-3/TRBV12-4 CASSLGRDYGYTF
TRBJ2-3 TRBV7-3 CASSPQMRTDTQYF
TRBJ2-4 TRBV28 CASSLPGTSVQYF
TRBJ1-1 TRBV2 CASQGQRGGDTEAFF
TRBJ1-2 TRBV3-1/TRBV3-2 CASSQMGGYTF
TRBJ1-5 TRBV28 CASSFIGGSQPQHF
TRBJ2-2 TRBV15 CATSSETGGVSVGELFF
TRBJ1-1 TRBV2 CASTLQSEAFF
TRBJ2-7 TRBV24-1 CATSDPSRPYEQYF